These 5 T cell receptor beta chains originate from one sample sequenced in a study of cytomegalovirus exposure and HLA in healthy donors. Profiling relied on immunoSEQ multiplex PCR, and the TCRdb table lists in-frame clones only, not all of them. The sample has 55,000 to 80,000 clones, 95% seen once. Sequences were obtained from PBMCs. These receptors all come from a woman aged 18 to 35 in good health and CMV-seropositive.

This clone was observed once. The J gene is TRBJ1-2, the V gene TRBV6-1; D remains unclear. V was clipped by 1 base and J by 3 bases, with 15 bases between them. The CDR3 spans 16 residues. The germline V gene encodes CDR1 MNHNS and CDR2 SASEGT. CDR3 nucleotide sequence: TGTGCCAGCAGTGAAGTTGCTGGGAGATTCGACTATGGCTACACCTTC. Translation: CASSEVAGRFDYGYTF.

The rearrangement uses TRBV6-6 and TRBJ2-7; tentative D call: TRBD2 (5 bases). The CDR3 totals 15 residues. The V end lost 3 bases, the J end lost 2 bases, and 14 bases lay between the germline ends. CDR1 and CDR2 (germline): MNHNY, SVGAGI (reference sequence). CDR3 region: CASSYGRGSTYEQYF. For the CDR3, the DNA is TGTGCCAGCAGTTATGGTAGAGGGTCAACCTACGAGCAGTACTTC.

The CDR3 region is CASRLPGQGSTDTQYF. CDR3 nucleotides: TGTGCCAGCAGGCTCCCCGGACAGGGGAGCACAGATACGCAGTATTTT. The rearrangement joins TRBV5-8 to TRBJ2-3; 9 bases align to TRBD1. Germline V lookup: CDR1 SGHTS, CDR2 YDEGEE. The CDR3 spans 16 residues. Losses at the gene ends were 5 bases for V and 0 bases for J; bases not matched to a gene: 7.

The genes are TRBV5-1 and TRBJ2-7; tentative D call: TRBD1 (6 bases). The germline CDR1 and CDR2 sequences are SGHRS and YFSETQ. The V and J ends lost 5 bases and 3 bases respectively, with 12 bases between them. The CDR3 loop spans 13 amino acids. The DNA for the CDR3 is TGCGCCAGCAGAAGGGGGACAAACTACGAGCAGTACTTC. This sequence encodes CASRRGTNYEQYF.

Here the CDR3 reads CASSFIRRETQYF. DNA of the CDR3: TGTGCCAGCAGTTTTATTAGGCGGGAGACCCAGTACTTC. The chain couples TRBV6-5 to TRBJ2-5; D gene uncertain. Germline V gene data show CDR1 as MNHEY and CDR2 as SVGAGI. Trimming cost V 4 bases and J 5 bases, with 11 bases left between them. The CDR3 extends over 13 amino acids.